These 12 T cell receptor gamma chains originate from one sample sequenced in a study of gamma-delta chains in newborns, infants, children (dated by TCRdb to the late 2010s). Sequencing used an Illumina MiSeq. In TCRdb, clones were called once more from the public reads by CATT, and rows of identical DNA were later combined. The sample table shows roughly 1,100 gamma-chain clones, and about half are seen once. The ten largest account for 20% to 25% of the sample. Sequencing was performed on blood. These receptors all stem from a child who was a newborn, infant or young child, either healthy, febrile or measles-vaccinated (not recorded which).

The J segment was not called; the V segment is TRGV9. This CDR3 spans 15 amino acids. CDR1 is GITISATS, CDR2 ISYDGTV, per germline (reference sequence). CDR3 in DNA: TGTGCCTTGTGGGAGGTGCAGAGTAGGCATTATAACAAACTCTTT. Its protein product is CALWEVQSRHYNKLF.

The J gene is TRGJP, the V gene TRGV9. Here the J gene was assigned by germline matching of the DNA, as TCRdb has none. Germline CDR1 reads GITISATS; CDR2 reads ISYDGTV (reference sequence). Trimming removed 3 bases from V and 9 bases from J; junction bases left unmatched: 2. This CDR3 contains 14 residues. CDR3 nucleotides: TGTGCCTTGTGGGAGTTGTTGGGCAAAAAAATCAAGGTATTT. Protein sequence: CALWELLGKKIKVF.

This clone was seen a few times. The V and J genes are TRGV9 and TRGJP. TCRdb carries no J gene annotation; the J gene was assigned here by matching the DNA with germline. Germline lookup yields CDR1 GITISATS and CDR2 ISYDGTV (reference sequence). J lost 8 bases, V lost 3 bases, and 7 bases had no gene match. The CDR3 has 16 residues. CDR3: CALWEPRKLGKKIKVF. The CDR3 DNA reads TGTGCCTTGTGGGAGCCGCGGAAGTTGGGCAAAAAAATCAAGGTATTT.

This clone was seen a single time. The CDR3 loop reads CALWEVHYNNKLF. Written as DNA, the CDR3 is TGTGCCTTGTGGGAGGTCCATTATAATAACAAACTCTTT. The V gene call is TRGV9, and the J gene call is absent. Germline V CDR1 and CDR2: GITISATS, ISYDGTV (reference sequence). The CDR3 totals 13 residues.

In DNA, the CDR3 is TGTGCCACCTGGGCCAATTATTATAAGAAACTCTTT. Its translation is CATWANYYKKLF. This chain connects TRGV3 to TRGJ1 or TRGJ2. There are 12 residues in the CDR3. J lost 1 base, V lost 5 bases, and 2 bases had no gene match. Germline CDR1 and CDR2: VTNTFY and YDVSTARD (reference sequence).

In its sample, this clone was seen a few times. V usage is TRGV9 and J usage is TRGJP. TCRdb offers no J gene call, so here the DNA was matched to germline to obtain one. CDR1 is GITISATS and CDR2 is ISYDGTV in the germline V gene (reference sequence). CDR3 length: 16 amino acids. With V trimmed by 6 bases and J by 4 bases, 6 bases remained unmatched. CDR3: CALWKEQELGKKIKVF. The CDR3, as DNA: TGTGCCTTGTGGAAAGAACAAGAGTTGGGCAAAAAAATCAAGGTATTT.

Remarks on this clone: Other nucleotide sequences in the sample specify the same CDR3. The J gene was not called, though the V gene is TRGV9. Germline lookup yields CDR1 GITISATS and CDR2 ISYDGTV (reference sequence). This CDR3 contains 15 residues. The chain's CDR3 is CALWELELGKKIKVF. The CDR3 DNA follows: TGTGCCTTGTGGGAGCTTGAGTTGGGCAAAAAAATAAAGGTATTT.

The chain has TRGV9 and TRGJP. TCRdb leaves out the J gene; it was filled in here by matching the DNA to germline. CDR1 and CDR2 from the germline V gene are GITISATS and ISYDGTV (reference sequence). The CDR3 loop spans 18 amino acids. The junction had 7 bases not matched to a gene; V was cut back by 4 bases and J by 1 base. As DNA, the CDR3 is TGTGCCTTGTGGGACCCGGAGGGGCAAGAGTTGGGCAAAAAAATCAAGGTATTT. Amino acid sequence: CALWDPEGQELGKKIKVF.

The chain uses TRGV9 and TRGJ1 or TRGJ2. The J gene was not available in TCRdb and was assigned here by matching the DNA to germline segments. This CDR3 has 14 residues. The ends lost 1 base at V and 0 bases at J; junction bases unmatched: 3. Germline CDR1 and CDR2: GITISATS and ISYDGTV (reference sequence). The chain's CDR3 is CALWEVRNYYKKLF. The CDR3 nucleotides are TGTGCCTTGTGGGAGGTTAGGAATTATTATAAGAAACTCTTT.

The rearrangement joins TRGV9 to TRGJ1 or TRGJ2. Germline matching of the DNA provided the J gene here, since TCRdb leaves it blank. The CDR3 has 15 residues. Germline V gives CDR1 GITISATS, CDR2 ISYDGTV (reference sequence). The ends lost 2 bases at V and 4 bases at J; junction bases unmatched: 11. The CDR3 spells CALWEATGSYYKKLF. CDR3 sequence (DNA): TGTGCCTTGTGGGAGGCGACCGGATCCTATTATAAGAAACTCTTT.

This clone has more than one count but fewer than ten. At residue 3, the DNA translation does not agree with TCRdb's protein; the protein displayed here is the one encoded by the DNA. The chain combines TRGV9 with TRGJP. The J gene, not given by TCRdb, was assigned here from a germline match of the nucleotide sequence. The length of the CDR3 is 16 residues. In germline, CDR1 is GITISATS, CDR2 ISYDGTV (reference sequence). The CDR3 DNA reads as TGTGCCTCGTGGGAGGTGCTCGAGTTGGGCAAAAAAATCAAGGTATTT. Its translation: CASWEVLELGKKIKVF.

Points on this clone: Its ends do not fully match the called genes, so a read error is possible. This rearrangement joins TRGV9 to TRGJP. No J gene was available from TCRdb, and it was assigned here by a germline match of the DNA. CDR3 length: 17 residues. CDR1 and CDR2 from the germline V gene are GITISATS and ISYDGTV (reference sequence). CDR3 sequence: CASWEEQQELGKKIKVF. The CDR3 DNA reads as TGTGCCTCGTGGGAGGAACAGCAAGAGTTGGGCAAAAAAATCAAGGTATTT.